Included here is one T cell receptor beta chain sequence, with context. Its antigen is not known. This sample stems from a study of radiation and T cells in renal cell carcinoma. Study as a whole: Nephrectomy followed 15 Gy stereotactic body radiation by 4 weeks.

Time point defined: baseline pretreatment blood. Described treatment: 15 Gy SBRT to primary tumor, nephrectomy 4 weeks later. Study outcomes and limitations: In blood, top tumor clones expanded by 2 weeks, shrinking by 4. Baseline intratumoral clonotype presence is unknown without pretreatment biopsies.

Profiling relied on immunoSEQ multiplex PCR, and the TCRdb table lists in-frame clones only, not all of them. Of 100,000 to 150,000 clones in the sample, 80% to 85% were seen once. Germline values: CDR1 LNHDA, CDR2 SQIVND (reference sequence). V was pared by 5 bases and J by 2 bases, with 8 bases of the junction left unmatched. The CDR3 extends over 15 amino acids. Specimen: blood, collected from a patient whose treatment included radiotherapy and nephrectomy. J is TRBJ1-1 and V is TRBV19; 7 bases are a match to TRBD1. The receptor was derived from a woman aged 55-70 years with renal cell carcinoma. CDR3: CASSGSRQGNTEAFF. Written as DNA, the CDR3 is TGTGCCAGTAGTGGGTCGCGACAGGGCAACACTGAAGCTTTCTTT.